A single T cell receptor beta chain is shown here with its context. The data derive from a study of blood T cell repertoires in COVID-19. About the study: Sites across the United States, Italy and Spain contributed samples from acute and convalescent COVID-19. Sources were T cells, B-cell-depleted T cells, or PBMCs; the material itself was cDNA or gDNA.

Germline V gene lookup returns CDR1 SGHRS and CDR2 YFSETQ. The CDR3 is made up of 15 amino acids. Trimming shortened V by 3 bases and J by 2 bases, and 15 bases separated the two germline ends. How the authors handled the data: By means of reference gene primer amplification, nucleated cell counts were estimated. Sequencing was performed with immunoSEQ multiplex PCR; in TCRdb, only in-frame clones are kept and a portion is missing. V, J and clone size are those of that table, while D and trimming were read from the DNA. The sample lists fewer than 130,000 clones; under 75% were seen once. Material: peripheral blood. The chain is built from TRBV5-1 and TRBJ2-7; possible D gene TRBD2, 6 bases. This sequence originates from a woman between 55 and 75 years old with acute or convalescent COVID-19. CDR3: CASSSQLAFTYEQYF. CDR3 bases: TGCGCCAGCAGCTCGCAGCTAGCGTTTACCTACGAGCAGTACTTC.